The 9 T cell receptor beta chains below come from one sample, sequenced in a study of metastatic and nonmetastatic thyroid tumors. No treatment of any kind had been given to any patient before thyroid surgery. MiXCR reprocessed the PCR reads for TCRdb. In the table there are around 40,000 clones, about 25% of which are singletons. Sequencing used blood. All receptors derive from a female donor with papillary thyroid cancer or a benign thyroid nodule (not recorded which). Some clones in this sample may be carry-over from other donors' samples.

A remark on this clone: One junction end does not reproduce the germline sequence, and a read error may be involved. The chain has TRBV19 and TRBJ1-5; no clear D. The V gene's germline CDR1 is LNHDA and CDR2 SQIVND (reference sequence). The CDR3 has 12 amino acids. CDR3 coding DNA: TGTGCCAGTAGTATGAGGGATCAGACCCAGCATTTT. It yields the protein CASSMRDQTQHF.

Many counts were recorded for this clone. The V gene is TRBV7-9, the J gene TRBJ2-5; D tentatively fits TRBD1 or TRBD2 (5 bases each). The CDR3 spans 15 residues. Germline V gives CDR1 SEHNR, CDR2 FQNEAQ (reference sequence). Between the trimmed V and J ends, which lost 3 bases and 4 bases, there was a span of 15 bases. The DNA of the CDR3 is TGTGCCAGCAGCTTTGATTCGGGGCTACGAGAGACCCAGTACTTC. This sequence encodes CASSFDSGLRETQYF.

This clone was observed many times. The chain has TRBV28 and TRBJ2-5; 8 bases are a match to TRBD1. The length of the CDR3 is 17 residues. Germline CDR1 and CDR2: MDHEN and SYDVKM. Unmatched junction bases numbered 13, after V lost 6 bases and J lost 1 base. Here the CDR3 reads CASSRGPTGAPQETQYF. CDR3 sequence (DNA): TGTGCCAGCAGCAGGGGTCCGACAGGGGCACCCCAAGAGACCCAGTACTTC.

Note on this clone: One base away lies a much larger clone, so this may be a sequencing read error. This chain connects TRBV12-3 or TRBV12-4 to TRBJ2-5; D uncertain. CDR3 size: 16 residues. CDR3 protein: CASSSLLCPNQEAQYF. The CDR3 region has the DNA TGTGCCAGCAGTTCTCTCCTATGTCCCAACCAAGAGGCCCAGTACTTC.

V gene TRBV27 combines with J gene TRBJ2-7, with 7 bases that match TRBD1. V was pared by 9 bases and J by 5 bases, with 7 bases of the junction left unmatched. CDR1 and CDR2 (germline): MNHEY, SMNVEV (reference sequence). The CDR3 runs to 12 residues. The CDR3 DNA follows: TGTGCCAGACGAGGGGGCATCCACGAGCAGTACTTC. The encoded protein is CARRGGIHEQYF.

This clone was found many times. The V and J genes are TRBV29-1 and TRBJ2-7; either TRBD1 or TRBD2 may fit D (5 bases each). V lost 6 bases, J lost 4 bases, and 16 bases lay in between. Germline V gene lookup returns CDR1 SQVTM and CDR2 ANQGSEA. CDR3 length: 13 amino acids. The CDR3: CSVTGTVIYEQYF. The CDR3 nucleotides are TGCAGCGTCACCGGGACGGTAATTTACGAGCAGTACTTC.

This clone showed up many times. V and J are TRBV30 and TRBJ1-4; D is unclear. From germline, CDR1 is GTSNPN and CDR2 SVGIG (reference sequence). V shed 0 bases and J shed 8 bases, with 7 bases lying between them. This CDR3 spans 12 amino acids. Here the CDR3 DNA reads TGTGCCTGGAGTGTACGCTTGGAAAAACTGTTTTTT. Protein sequence: CAWSVRLEKLFF.

This CDR3 reads CASIYKHGQGDGNNEKLFF. The CDR3 DNA follows: TGTGCCAGCATCTACAAGCACGGACAGGGGGATGGGAATAATGAAAAACTGTTTTTT. The chain carries TRBV7-3 and TRBJ1-4; 10 nucleotides match TRBD1. After removal of 7 bases from V and 4 bases from J, the junction contained 18 bases not matched to a gene. Germline V lookup: CDR1 SGHTA, CDR2 FQGTGA. CDR3 length equals 19 residues.

The chain couples TRBV9 to TRBJ2-1, with TRBD1 as a possible D gene (6 bases). Germline CDR1 and CDR2: SGDLS and YYNGEE. Trimming removed 0 bases from V and 0 bases from J, with 7 bases in between. The CDR3 loop spans 15 amino acids. This chain's CDR3 is CASSVGQDSYNEQFF. CDR3 sequence (DNA): TGTGCCAGCAGCGTAGGACAGGACTCCTACAATGAGCAGTTCTTC.